These 26 T cell receptor beta chains share one sample of origin, sequenced in a study of Ad26.COV2.S vaccination and SARS-CoV-2 variants. Treatment given: 15 to 20 received Ad26.COV2.S at low or high dose, single or two shots; about five received placebo; per-sample allocation not given. Sampling happened 63 days after the first vaccine or placebo injection. The table came from immunoSEQ multiplex PCR; TCRdb's copy has only in-frame clones and leaves some out. The table has about 680,000 clones, 70% to 90% seen once. Sequenced material: peripheral blood, taken in a trial of Ad26.COV2.S vaccine versus placebo. These receptors originate from a person between 18 and 65 years old who received the Ad26.COV2.S COVID-19 vaccine or a placebo.

This rearrangement joins TRBV12-3 or TRBV12-4 to TRBJ2-7, with 7 positions matching TRBD1. The V and J ends lost 6 bases and 9 bases, in that order; junction bases with no gene match: 5. The CDR3 sequence is 11 residues long. The CDR3 here is CASSQGQVQYF. CDR3 in DNA: TGTGCCAGCAGCCAAGGACAGGTGCAGTACTTC.

The chain recombines TRBV6-6 with TRBJ1-2, with D hard to call. Per the germline V gene, CDR1 is MNHNY and CDR2 is SVGAGI (reference sequence). This CDR3 spans 14 amino acids. The V and J ends lost 2 bases and 4 bases respectively, with 11 bases between them. The CDR3 is CASSYVEGSYGYTF. The CDR3 DNA sequence: TGTGCCAGCAGTTACGTGGAAGGCTCCTATGGCTACACCTTC.

V usage is TRBV3-1 (or the pseudogene TRBV3-2) and J usage is TRBJ2-2; D possibly corresponds to TRBD1 (6 bases). Germline V gives CDR1 LGHDT, CDR2 YNNKEL (reference sequence). V was pared by 4 bases and J by 1 base, with 10 bases between. The CDR3 is made up of 15 amino acids. Written as DNA, the CDR3 is TGTGCCAGCAGCCCGGGACATATGAACACCGGGGAGCTGTTTTTT. It translates to CASSPGHMNTGELFF.

V gene TRBV10-3 combines with J gene TRBJ2-1, with 10 positions matching TRBD2. The V gene's germline CDR1 is ENHRY and CDR2 SYGVKD. This CDR3 comprises 17 residues. Trimming took 6 bases from V and 1 from J; bases not matched to a gene: 9. CDR3 coding DNA: TGTGCCATCAGCGGCCTAGCGGGGGCTCTATCCTACAATGAGCAGTTCTTC. Translating gives CAISGLAGALSYNEQFF.

The chain joins TRBV6-5 to TRBJ1-5; D gene uncertain. The length of the CDR3 is 15 residues. Between the trimmed V and J ends, which lost 7 bases and 0 bases, there was a span of 13 bases. Germline V lookup: CDR1 MNHEY, CDR2 SVGAGI. CDR3 coding DNA: TGTGCCAGCAATATGGTTTCCCTTAGCAATCAGCCCCAGCATTTT. Its translation: CASNMVSLSNQPQHF.

The chain joins TRBV30 to TRBJ2-1; 9 nucleotides match TRBD1. After removal of 8 bases from V and 2 bases from J, the junction contained 13 bases not matched to a gene. Germline V gives CDR1 GTSNPN, CDR2 SVGIG (reference sequence). The CDR3 runs to 16 residues. CDR3 in DNA: TGTGCCACCTCCGGGACAGGGAAAAGGACCTACAATGAGCAGTTCTTC. Its translation: CATSGTGKRTYNEQFF.

This rearrangement joins TRBV7-2 to TRBJ1-3, with no clear D. This CDR3 contains 14 residues. Trimming left V 7 bases short and J 8 bases short, with 18 bases between. Germline V gives CDR1 SGHTA, CDR2 FQGNSA. CDR3 in amino acids: CASNNPWGGDTIYF. The DNA of the CDR3 is TGTGCCAGCAACAACCCCTGGGGTGGCGACACCATATATTTT.

V and J are TRBV21-1 and TRBJ2-7; TRBD1 is the table's D call and was not checked against the DNA. TRBV21-1 is tagged as a pseudogene. This CDR3 is 17 amino acids long. In nucleotides, the CDR3 is TGTGCCAGCAGCAAAAAAATTAGGACAGGGCAAACCTACGAGCAGTACTTC. The encoded protein is CASSKKIRTGQTYEQYF.

The chain recombines TRBV7-8 with TRBJ2-7; 7 nucleotides match TRBD1. The V segment lost 2 bases and the J segment 3 bases; nucleotides outside the gene matches: 4. This CDR3 has 14 residues. Germline V gene lookup returns CDR1 SGHVS and CDR2 FQNEAQ. Written as DNA, the CDR3 is TGTGCCAGCAGCTTAATGGACAGGTTCTACGAGCAGTACTTC. This gives the protein CASSLMDRFYEQYF. The complete variable domain, with remaining parts taken from reference TRBV7-8 and TRBJ2-7, reads GAGVSQSPRYKVAKRGQDVALRCDPISGHVSLFWYQQALGQGPEFLTYFQNEAQLDKSGLPSDRFFAERPEGSVSTLKIQRTQQEDSAVYLCASSLMDRFYEQYFGPGTRLTVT.

The genes are TRBV7-2 and TRBJ2-7, with 7 bases lining up with TRBD2. CDR1 is SGHTA and CDR2 is FQGNSA in the germline V gene. This CDR3 region has 15 residues. J lost 2 bases, V lost 5 bases, and 9 bases had no gene match. CDR3 sequence: CASSPRGTTPYEQYF. CDR3 coding DNA: TGTGCCAGCAGCCCCCGCGGGACTACGCCCTACGAGCAGTACTTC.

The chain links TRBV23-1 to TRBJ2-2, with 7 bases aligning to TRBD2. TRBV23-1 is an open reading frame whose function is uncertain. This CDR3 has 12 residues. Trimming at V came to 9 bases and at J to 6 bases, leaving 4 bases not matched to a gene. In DNA, the CDR3 is TGCGCCAGGGATGCGGGGGCCGGGGAGCTGTTTTTT. The encoded protein is CARDAGAGELFF.

This chain connects TRBV29-1 to TRBJ2-7, with 7 bases identical to TRBD1. J was trimmed by 3 bases and V by 7 bases; bases with no gene match: 9. In germline, CDR1 is SQVTM, CDR2 ANQGSEA. The CDR3 length is 13 residues. The CDR3 DNA sequence: TGCAGCGCCGTAGACAGGGTTGACTACGAGCAGTACTTC. Encoded protein: CSAVDRVDYEQYF.

This clone appeared a single time. The CDR3 reads CASSFWDSDEQFF. CDR3 DNA sequence: TGTGCCAGCAGCTTCTGGGACTCCGATGAGCAGTTCTTC. The V gene is TRBV5-8, the J gene TRBJ2-1; a weak D match, TRBD2 (6 bases). Per the germline V gene, CDR1 is SGHTS and CDR2 is YDEGEE. V lost 2 bases and J 8 bases, leaving 11 bases between the germline ends. There are 13 residues in the CDR3. The whole variable domain, remainder taken from reference TRBV5-8 and TRBJ2-1, is EAGVTQSPTHLIKTRGQQATLRCSPISGHTSVYWYQQALGLGLQFLLWYDEGEERNRGNFPPRFSGRQFPNYSSELNVNALELEDSALYLCASSFWDSDEQFFGPGTRLTVL.

The genes are TRBV2 and TRBJ1-6; D gene unclear. V shed 2 bases and J shed 10 bases, with 6 bases lying between them. The CDR3 is made up of 12 amino acids. Germline assignment: CDR1 SNHLY and CDR2 FYNNEI. Written as DNA, the CDR3 is TGTGCCAGCAGTGAAAACCCATCACCCCTCCACTTT. It is translated as CASSENPSPLHF.

The chain combines TRBV5-1 with TRBJ2-3, with D tentatively TRBD1 or TRBD2 (6 bases each). Trimming cost V 0 bases and J 4 bases, with 18 bases left between them. Germline assignment: CDR1 SGHRS and CDR2 YFSETQ. The CDR3 runs 17 residues. CDR3 loop: CASSLAPLGGDSDTQYF. In nucleotides, the CDR3 is TGCGCCAGCAGCTTGGCCCCGCTCGGGGGCGATTCAGATACGCAGTATTTT.

V usage is TRBV6-5 and J usage is TRBJ2-1; 7 bases fit TRBD2. Germline-derived CDR1 and CDR2 are MNHEY and SVGAGI. With V trimmed by 2 bases and J by 3 bases, 1 base remained unmatched. The CDR3 runs 14 residues. The CDR3 reads CASSYLADYNEQFF. CDR3 bases: TGTGCCAGCAGTTACCTAGCGGACTACAATGAGCAGTTCTTC.

The CDR3 spells CASRLGLAGAEQFF. The CDR3 DNA reads as TGTGCCAGCAGGTTGGGACTAGCGGGAGCTGAGCAGTTCTTC. This chain connects TRBV6-5 to TRBJ2-1; 14 nucleotides agree with TRBD2. V trimming: 6 bases; J trimming: 9 bases; junction bases outside the gene matches: 4. The CDR3 runs to 14 residues. The germline V gene has CDR1 MNHEY and CDR2 SVGAGI.

The chain has TRBV12-5 and TRBJ1-5; the D is unclear. The CDR3 loop spans 12 amino acids. Germline V gene sequence: CDR1 LGHNT, CDR2 FRNRAP. V lost 1 base to trimming and J lost 6 bases, with 4 bases between them. Here the CDR3 DNA reads TGTGCTAGTGGTTTGGCGGCTCAGCCCCAGCATTTT. It yields the protein CASGLAAQPQHF.

V usage is TRBV6-6 and J usage is TRBJ1-6; possible D gene TRBD1, 5 bases. CDR1 is MNHNY, CDR2 SVGAGI, per germline (reference sequence). V was trimmed by 5 bases and J by 6 bases, leaving 11 bases between them. The CDR3 spans 14 residues. This CDR3 is CASSLTGRNSPLHF. The DNA for the CDR3 is TGTGCCAGCAGTCTTACGGGGCGTAATTCACCCCTCCACTTT.

The V gene is TRBV19, the J gene TRBJ2-2; D call uncertain. Germline CDR1 reads LNHDA; CDR2 reads SQIVND (reference sequence). This CDR3 comprises 13 residues. V was trimmed by 5 bases and J by 5 bases, leaving 9 bases between them. CDR3 coding DNA: TGTGCCAGTAGTTTATGGGTTACCGGGGAGCTGTTTTTT. It specifies CASSLWVTGELFF.

This chain connects TRBV7-2 to TRBJ2-1; D assignment may be TRBD1 or TRBD2 (5 bases each). This CDR3 has 15 amino acids. Germline assignment: CDR1 SGHTA and CDR2 FQGNSA. V lost 7 bases and J 6 bases, leaving 19 bases between the germline ends. In nucleotides, the CDR3 is TGTGCCAGCACCTATCGAGGGGCCGCCACCAATGAGCAGTTCTTC. Protein sequence: CASTYRGAATNEQFF.

This clone occurred a few times. The gene calls are TRBV2 and TRBJ1-4; no reliable D call. CDR3 size: 12 residues. The ends were cut back, 7 bases at V and 0 bases at J, with 3 bases in the middle. Germline lookup yields CDR1 SNHLY and CDR2 FYNNEI. As DNA, the CDR3 is TGTGCCAGCACCTCAACTAATGAAAAACTGTTTTTT. It encodes CASTSTNEKLFF.

The V gene is TRBV10-3, the J gene TRBJ2-2; TRBD1 aligns across 9 bases. The CDR3 sequence is 17 residues long. The junction had 11 bases not matched to a gene; V was cut back by 5 bases and J by 4 bases. Germline CDR1 is ENHRY and CDR2 is SYGVKD. CDR3 nucleotides: TGTGCCATCAGTACCGAGGTGCCGGGACAGGGCACCGGGGAGCTGTTTTTT. It codes for CAISTEVPGQGTGELFF.

The chain is built from TRBV10-3 and TRBJ2-7, with TRBD2 matching over 8 bases. The V gene end was trimmed by 10 bases and the J gene end by 3 bases; junction bases not matched to a gene: 11. CDR1 is ENHRY and CDR2 is SYGVKD in the germline V gene. This CDR3 comprises 14 residues. CDR3 residues: CATQTSVGDYEQYF. CDR3 in DNA: TGTGCCACCCAGACTAGCGTCGGGGACTACGAGCAGTACTTC.

The chain recombines TRBV7-9 with TRBJ2-2; 10 nucleotides agree with TRBD1. Trimming cost V 5 bases and J 5 bases; bases outside gene matches: 2. This CDR3 has 14 residues. From germline, CDR1 is SEHNR and CDR2 FQNEAQ (reference sequence). CDR3: CASSRTGGTGELFF. The CDR3 bases are TGTGCCAGCAGCCGGACAGGGGGGACCGGGGAGCTGTTTTTT.

With respect to this clone: Other DNA sequences in this sample translate to the same CDR3. The J gene is TRBJ1-5, the V gene TRBV12-3 or TRBV12-4, with D unresolved. V lost 1 base and J 7 bases, leaving 5 bases between the germline ends. This CDR3 has 12 amino acids. The CDR3 loop reads CASSLGGQPQHF. In nucleotides, the CDR3 is TGTGCCAGCAGTTTAGGAGGACAGCCCCAGCATTTT.